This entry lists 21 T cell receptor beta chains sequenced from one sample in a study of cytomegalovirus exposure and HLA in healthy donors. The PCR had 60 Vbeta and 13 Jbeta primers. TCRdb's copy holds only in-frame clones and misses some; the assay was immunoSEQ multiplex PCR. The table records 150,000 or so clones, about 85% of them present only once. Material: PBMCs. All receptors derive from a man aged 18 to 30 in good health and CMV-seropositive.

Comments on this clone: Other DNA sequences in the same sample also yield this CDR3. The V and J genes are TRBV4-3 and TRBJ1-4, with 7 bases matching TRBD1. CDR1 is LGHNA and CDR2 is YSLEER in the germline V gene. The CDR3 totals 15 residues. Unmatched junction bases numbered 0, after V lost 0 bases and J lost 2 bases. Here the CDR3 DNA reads TGCGCCAGCAGCCAAGAAGGGGGCACTAATGAAAAACTGTTTTTT. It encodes CASSQEGGTNEKLFF.

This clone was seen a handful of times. For the CDR3, the DNA is TGTGCCAGCAGTTCGGACAGGGCTGGAAACACCATATATTTT. Translating it yields CASSSDRAGNTIYF. V is TRBV6-1 and J is TRBJ1-3; TRBD1 matches 8 bases. V lost 5 bases, J lost 2 bases, and 2 bases stayed unmatched. The V gene's germline CDR1 is MNHNS and CDR2 SASEGT. The CDR3 is 14 residues long.

The CDR3 reads CASSARAFSGNTIYF. CDR3 nucleotide sequence: TGTGCCAGCAGTGCCAGGGCTTTCTCTGGAAACACCATATATTTT. This chain uses TRBV9 with TRBJ1-3; TRBD1 might be the D (5 bases). The CDR3 totals 15 residues. Per the germline V gene, CDR1 is SGDLS and CDR2 is YYNGEE. Between the trimmed V and J ends, which lost 5 bases and 0 bases, there was a span of 12 bases.

For the CDR3, the DNA is TGTGCCAGCAGTTACGACAGGGCCTACGAGCAGTACTTC. Protein: CASSYDRAYEQYF. The genes are TRBV11-2 and TRBJ2-7; the match to TRBD1 covers 7 bases. This CDR3 spans 13 amino acids. In germline, CDR1 is SGHAT, CDR2 FQNNGV. With 6 bases clipped from V and 2 bases from J, the junction kept 4 bases outside the gene matches.

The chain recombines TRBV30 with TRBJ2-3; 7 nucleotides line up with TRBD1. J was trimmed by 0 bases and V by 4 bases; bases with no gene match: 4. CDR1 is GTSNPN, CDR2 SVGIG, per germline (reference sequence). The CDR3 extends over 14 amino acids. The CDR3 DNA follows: TGTGCCTGGAACCCGGGACAGAGCACAGATACGCAGTATTTT. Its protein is CAWNPGQSTDTQYF.

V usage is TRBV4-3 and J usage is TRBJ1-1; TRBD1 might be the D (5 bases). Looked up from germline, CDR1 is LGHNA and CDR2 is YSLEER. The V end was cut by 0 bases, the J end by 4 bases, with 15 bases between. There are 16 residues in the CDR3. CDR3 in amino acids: CASSQDRGFWSTEAFF. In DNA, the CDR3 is TGCGCCAGCAGCCAAGATCGGGGGTTCTGGAGCACTGAAGCTTTCTTT.

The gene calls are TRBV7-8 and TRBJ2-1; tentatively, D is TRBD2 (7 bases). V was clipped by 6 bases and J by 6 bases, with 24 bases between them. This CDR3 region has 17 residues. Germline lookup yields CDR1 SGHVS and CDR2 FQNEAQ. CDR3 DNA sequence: TGTGCCAGCAGTTACCCACTCGAGGGGGGGCCTGTCAATGAGCAGTTCTTC. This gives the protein CASSYPLEGGPVNEQFF.

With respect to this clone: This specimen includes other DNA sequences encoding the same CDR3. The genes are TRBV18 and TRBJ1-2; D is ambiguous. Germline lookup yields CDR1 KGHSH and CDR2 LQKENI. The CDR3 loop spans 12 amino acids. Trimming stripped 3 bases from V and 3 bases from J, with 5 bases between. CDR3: CASSPADYGYTF. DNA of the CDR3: TGTGCCAGCTCACCCGCGGACTATGGCTACACCTTC.

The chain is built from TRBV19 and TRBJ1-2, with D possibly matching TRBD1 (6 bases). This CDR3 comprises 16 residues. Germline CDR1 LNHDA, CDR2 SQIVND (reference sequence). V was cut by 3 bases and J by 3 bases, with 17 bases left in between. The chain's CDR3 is CASSIEGQTAHYGYTF. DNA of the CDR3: TGTGCCAGTAGTATCGAAGGACAGACCGCGCACTATGGCTACACCTTC.

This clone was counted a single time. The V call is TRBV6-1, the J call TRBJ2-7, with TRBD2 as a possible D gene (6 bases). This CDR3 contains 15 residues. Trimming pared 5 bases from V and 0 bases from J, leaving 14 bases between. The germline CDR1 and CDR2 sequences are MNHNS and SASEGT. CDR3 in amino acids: CASSRGTPSSYEQYF. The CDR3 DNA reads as TGTGCCAGCAGTCGCGGGACCCCGAGCTCCTACGAGCAGTACTTC.

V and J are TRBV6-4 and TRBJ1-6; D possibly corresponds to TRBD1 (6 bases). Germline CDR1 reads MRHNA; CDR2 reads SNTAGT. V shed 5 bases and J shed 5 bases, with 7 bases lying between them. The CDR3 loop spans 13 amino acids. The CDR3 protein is CASSSGDNSPLHF. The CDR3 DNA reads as TGTGCCAGCAGTTCAGGGGATAATTCACCCCTCCACTTT.

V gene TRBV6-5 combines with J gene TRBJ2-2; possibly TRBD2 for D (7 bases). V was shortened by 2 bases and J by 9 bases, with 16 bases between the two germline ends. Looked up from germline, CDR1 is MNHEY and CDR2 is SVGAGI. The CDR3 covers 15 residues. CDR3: CASSYERGGQRELFF. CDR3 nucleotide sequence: TGTGCCAGCAGTTACGAAAGGGGGGGCCAACGGGAGCTGTTTTTT.

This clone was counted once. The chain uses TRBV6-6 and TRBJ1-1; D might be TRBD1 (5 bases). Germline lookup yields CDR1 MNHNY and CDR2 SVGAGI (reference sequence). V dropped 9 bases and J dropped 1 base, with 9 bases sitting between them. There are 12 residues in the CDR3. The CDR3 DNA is TGTGCCAGTCAGGGAGGGAACACTGAAGCTTTCTTT. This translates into CASQGGNTEAFF.

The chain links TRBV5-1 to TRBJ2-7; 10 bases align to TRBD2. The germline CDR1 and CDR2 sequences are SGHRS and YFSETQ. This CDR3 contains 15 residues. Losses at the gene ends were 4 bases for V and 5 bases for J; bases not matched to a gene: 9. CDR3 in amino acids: CASSPKLAGPNEQYF. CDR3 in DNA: TGCGCCAGCAGCCCTAAACTAGCGGGGCCGAACGAGCAGTACTTC.

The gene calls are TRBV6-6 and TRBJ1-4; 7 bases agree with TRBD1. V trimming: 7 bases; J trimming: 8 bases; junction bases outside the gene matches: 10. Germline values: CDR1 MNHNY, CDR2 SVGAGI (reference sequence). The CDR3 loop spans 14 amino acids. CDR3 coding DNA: TGTGCCAGCATACAGGGGATAGGAGGGGAAAAACTGTTTTTT. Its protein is CASIQGIGGEKLFF.

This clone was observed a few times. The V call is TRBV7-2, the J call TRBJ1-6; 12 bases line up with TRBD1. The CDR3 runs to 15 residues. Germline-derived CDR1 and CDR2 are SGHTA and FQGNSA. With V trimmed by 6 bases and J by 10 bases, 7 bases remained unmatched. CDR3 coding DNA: TGTGCCAGCAGGGCTACCGGGACAGGGGGCTCACCCCTCCACTTT. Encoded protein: CASRATGTGGSPLHF.

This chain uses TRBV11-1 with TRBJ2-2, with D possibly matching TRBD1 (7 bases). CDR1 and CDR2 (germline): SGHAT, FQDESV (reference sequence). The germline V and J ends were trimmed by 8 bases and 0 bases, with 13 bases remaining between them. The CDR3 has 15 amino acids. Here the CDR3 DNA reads TGTGCCAGCCGTCCCAGGGGGGCGAACACCGGGGAGCTGTTTTTT. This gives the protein CASRPRGANTGELFF.

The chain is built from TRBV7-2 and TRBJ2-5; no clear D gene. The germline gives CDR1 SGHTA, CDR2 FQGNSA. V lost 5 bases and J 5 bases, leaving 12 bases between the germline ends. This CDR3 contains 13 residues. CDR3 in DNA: TGTGCCAGCAGCCGAAGAGCTTGGGAGACCCAGTACTTC. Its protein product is CASSRRAWETQYF.

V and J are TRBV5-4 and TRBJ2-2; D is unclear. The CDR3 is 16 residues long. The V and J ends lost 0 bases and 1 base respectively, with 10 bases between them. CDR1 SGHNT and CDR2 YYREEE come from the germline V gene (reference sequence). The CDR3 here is CASSLGAGLNTGELFF. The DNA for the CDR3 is TGTGCCAGCAGCTTGGGGGCAGGCCTGAACACCGGGGAGCTGTTTTTT.

The CDR3 sequence is CASSHGTSGTDTQYF. DNA for the CDR3: TGTGCCAGCAGCCACGGGACTAGCGGCACAGATACGCAGTATTTT. The chain joins TRBV13 to TRBJ2-3; the match to TRBD2 covers 10 bases. In germline, CDR1 is PRHDT, CDR2 FYEKMQ (reference sequence). J gave up 1 base and V 5 bases, and 3 bases lay outside the gene matches. The CDR3 contains 15 residues.

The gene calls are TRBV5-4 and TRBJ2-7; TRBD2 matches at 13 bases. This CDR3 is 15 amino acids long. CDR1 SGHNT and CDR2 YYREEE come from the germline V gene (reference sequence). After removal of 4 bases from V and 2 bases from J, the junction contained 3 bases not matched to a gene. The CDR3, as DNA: TGTGCCAGCAGCACTAGCGGGGGGGCCCCCTACGAGCAGTACTTC. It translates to CASSTSGGAPYEQYF. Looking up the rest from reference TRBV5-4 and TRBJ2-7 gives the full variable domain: ETGVTQSPTHLIKTRGQQVTLRCSSQSGHNTVSWYQQALGQGPQFIFQYYREEENGRGNFPPRFSGLQFPNYSSELNVNALELDDSALYLCASSTSGGAPYEQYFGPGTRLTVT.